The clone carrying this T cell receptor beta chain came up a few times. Its antigen is still unknown. The data belong to a study of T cell repertoires in cytomegalovirus infection. Overall study findings and caveats: Pooled public TCR beta family frequency picked out CMV carriers with the relevant HLA. Dominating the ex vivo response were TCR beta clonotypes that were CMV-specific and HLA-C-restricted.

TCRdb redid the calling of the reads with MiXCR, one entry per CDR3 protein. Of around 440,000 distinct CDR3 sequences in the sample, 11% were seen once. Trimming took 4 bases from V and 3 from J; bases not matched to a gene: 5. This CDR3 is built from 14 residues. The V gene's germline CDR1 is SGHRS and CDR2 YFSETQ. This receptor was obtained from a human donor in good health (CMV status not recorded). Some clones in this sample may be carry-over from other donors' samples. V and J are TRBV5-1 and TRBJ1-2; 8 positions agree with TRBD1. Material for sequencing was PBMCs. This CDR3 reads CASSPLTGDYGYTF. The CDR3 region has the DNA TGCGCCAGCAGCCCGCTGACAGGGGACTATGGCTACACCTTC.